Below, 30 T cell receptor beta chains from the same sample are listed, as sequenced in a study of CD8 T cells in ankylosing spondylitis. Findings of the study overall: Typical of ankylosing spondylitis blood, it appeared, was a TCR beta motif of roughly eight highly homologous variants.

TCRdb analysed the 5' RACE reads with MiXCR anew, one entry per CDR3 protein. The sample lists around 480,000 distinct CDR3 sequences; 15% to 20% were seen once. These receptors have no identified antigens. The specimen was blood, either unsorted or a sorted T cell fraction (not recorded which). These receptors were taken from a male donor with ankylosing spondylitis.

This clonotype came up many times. CDR3 protein: CASSFRVTGELFF. The CDR3 DNA reads TGTGCCAGCAGTTTCAGGGTAACCGGGGAGCTGTTTTTT. The chain uses TRBV12-3 or TRBV12-4 and TRBJ2-2; a weak D match, TRBD1 (5 bases). Trimming pared 3 bases from V and 5 bases from J, leaving 7 bases between. This CDR3 region has 13 residues.

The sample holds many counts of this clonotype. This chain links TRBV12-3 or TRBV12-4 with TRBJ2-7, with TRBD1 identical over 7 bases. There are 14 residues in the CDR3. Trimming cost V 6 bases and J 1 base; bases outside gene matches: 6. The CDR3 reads CASSNTGVSYEQYF. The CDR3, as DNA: TGTGCCAGCAGCAATACAGGGGTTTCCTACGAGCAGTACTTC.

In nucleotides, the CDR3 is TGTGCCATCAGGGGGGAGGTTTCCAATGAGCAGTTCTTC. Its protein product is CAIRGEVSNEQFF. The chain couples TRBV10-3 to TRBJ2-1; D is perhaps TRBD2 (6 bases). The CDR3 length is 13 residues. The germline V gene encodes CDR1 ENHRY and CDR2 SYGVKD. The V and J ends lost 6 bases and 6 bases respectively, with 12 bases between them.

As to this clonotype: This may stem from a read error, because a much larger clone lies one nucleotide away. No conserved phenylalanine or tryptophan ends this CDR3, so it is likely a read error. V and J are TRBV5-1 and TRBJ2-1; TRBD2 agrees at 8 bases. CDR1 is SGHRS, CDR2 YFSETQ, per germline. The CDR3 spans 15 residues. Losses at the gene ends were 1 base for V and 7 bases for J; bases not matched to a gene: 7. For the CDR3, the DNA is TGCGCCAGCAGCTTGATAAGCGGGAGCTGGAATGAGCAGTTCCTC. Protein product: CASSLISGSWNEQFL.

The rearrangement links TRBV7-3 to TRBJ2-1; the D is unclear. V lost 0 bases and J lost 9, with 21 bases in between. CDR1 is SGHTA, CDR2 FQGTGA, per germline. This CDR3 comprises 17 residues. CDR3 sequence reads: CASSLTGGLASTGEQFF. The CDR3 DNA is TGTGCCAGCAGCTTAACGGGTGGGTTAGCTTCTACGGGTGAGCAGTTCTTC.

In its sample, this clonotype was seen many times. This CDR3 reads CASSSYTTGAGNQPQHF. Here the CDR3 DNA reads TGTGCCAGCAGCTCCTATACGACAGGGGCCGGGAATCAGCCCCAGCATTTT. V and J are TRBV7-8 and TRBJ1-5; 8 nucleotides align to TRBD1. This CDR3 has 17 residues. V lost 4 bases, J lost 4 bases, and 12 bases stayed unmatched. Germline-derived CDR1 and CDR2 are SGHVS and FQNEAQ.

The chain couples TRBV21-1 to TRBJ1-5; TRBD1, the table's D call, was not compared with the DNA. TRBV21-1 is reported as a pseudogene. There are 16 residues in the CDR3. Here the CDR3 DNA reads TGTGCCAGCCGCAAGGACAGCCCGAGTAGCAATCAGCCCCAGCATTTT. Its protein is CASRKDSPSSNQPQHF.

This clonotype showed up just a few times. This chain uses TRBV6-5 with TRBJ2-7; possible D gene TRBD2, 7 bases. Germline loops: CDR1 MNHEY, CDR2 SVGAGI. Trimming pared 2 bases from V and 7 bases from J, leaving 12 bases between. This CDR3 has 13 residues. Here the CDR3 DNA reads TGTGCCAGCAGTTACGAGGGGGGGCGAGAGCAGTACTTC. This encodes CASSYEGGREQYF.

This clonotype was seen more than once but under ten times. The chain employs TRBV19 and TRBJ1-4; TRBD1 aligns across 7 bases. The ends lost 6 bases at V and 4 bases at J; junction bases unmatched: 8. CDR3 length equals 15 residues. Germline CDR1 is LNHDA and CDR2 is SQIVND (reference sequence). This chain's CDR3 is CASSVATGYNEKLFF. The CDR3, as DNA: TGTGCCAGTAGCGTTGCGACAGGGTATAATGAAAAACTGTTTTTT.

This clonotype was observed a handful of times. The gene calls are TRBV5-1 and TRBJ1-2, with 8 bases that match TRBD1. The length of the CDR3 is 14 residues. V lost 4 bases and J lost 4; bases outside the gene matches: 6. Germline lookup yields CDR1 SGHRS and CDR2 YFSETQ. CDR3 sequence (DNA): TGCGCCAGCAGCCAACCAGGGGGCGCCTATGGCTACACCTTC. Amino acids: CASSQPGGAYGYTF.

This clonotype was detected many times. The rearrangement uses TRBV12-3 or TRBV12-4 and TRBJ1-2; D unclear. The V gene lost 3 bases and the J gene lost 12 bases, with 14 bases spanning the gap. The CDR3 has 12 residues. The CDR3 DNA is TGTGCCAGCAGTTTGGGCCATCAAAGGGACACCTTC. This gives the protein CASSLGHQRDTF.

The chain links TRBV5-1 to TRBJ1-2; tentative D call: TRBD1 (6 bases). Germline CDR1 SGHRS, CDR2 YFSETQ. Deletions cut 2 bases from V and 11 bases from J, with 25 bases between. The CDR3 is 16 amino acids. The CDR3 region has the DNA TGCGCCAGCAGCTTTCAGGCAGGGGACATTACAGCCCCTTACACCTTC. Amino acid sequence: CASSFQAGDITAPYTF.

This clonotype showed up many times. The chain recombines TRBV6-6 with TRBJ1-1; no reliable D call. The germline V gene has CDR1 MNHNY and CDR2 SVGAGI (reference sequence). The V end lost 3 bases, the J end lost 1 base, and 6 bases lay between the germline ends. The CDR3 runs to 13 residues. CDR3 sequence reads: CASSYKGNTEAFF. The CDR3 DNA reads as TGTGCCAGCAGTTATAAGGGGAACACTGAAGCTTTCTTT.

The DNA of the CDR3 is TGCAGCGTTGAAGTTCAGGGGGCGCAAGCTTTCTTT. Translating it yields CSVEVQGAQAFF. The chain links TRBV29-1 to TRBJ1-1, with TRBD1 identical over 8 bases. Trimming removed 1 base from V and 9 bases from J; junction bases left unmatched: 4. Germline V lookup: CDR1 SQVTM, CDR2 ANQGSEA. The CDR3 runs 12 residues.

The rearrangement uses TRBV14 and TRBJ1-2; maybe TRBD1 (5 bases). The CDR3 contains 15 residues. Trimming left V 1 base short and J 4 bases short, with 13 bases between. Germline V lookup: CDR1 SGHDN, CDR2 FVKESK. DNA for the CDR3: TGTGCCAGCAGCCAAGGCTCCACAGGTACCTATGGCTACACCTTC. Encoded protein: CASSQGSTGTYGYTF.

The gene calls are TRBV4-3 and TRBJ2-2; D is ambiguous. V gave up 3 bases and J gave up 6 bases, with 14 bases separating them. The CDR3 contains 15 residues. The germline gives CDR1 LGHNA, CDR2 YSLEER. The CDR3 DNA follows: TGCGCCAGCAGCCAGGGCCATCTTCGGCCCGGGGAGCTGTTTTTT. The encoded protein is CASSQGHLRPGELFF.

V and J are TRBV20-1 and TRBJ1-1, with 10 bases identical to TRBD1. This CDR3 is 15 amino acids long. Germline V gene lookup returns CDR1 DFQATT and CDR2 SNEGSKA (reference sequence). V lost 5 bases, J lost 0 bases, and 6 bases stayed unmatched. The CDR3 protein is CSAPGQGSLNTEAFF. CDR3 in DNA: TGCAGTGCTCCGGGACAGGGGTCGTTGAACACTGAAGCTTTCTTT.

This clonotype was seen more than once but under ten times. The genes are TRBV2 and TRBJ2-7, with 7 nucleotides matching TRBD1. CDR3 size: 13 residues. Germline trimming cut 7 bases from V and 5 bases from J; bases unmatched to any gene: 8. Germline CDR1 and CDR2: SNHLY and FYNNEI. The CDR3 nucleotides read TGTGCCAGCACCTACAGGGGTCTGAACGAGCAGTACTTC. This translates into CASTYRGLNEQYF.

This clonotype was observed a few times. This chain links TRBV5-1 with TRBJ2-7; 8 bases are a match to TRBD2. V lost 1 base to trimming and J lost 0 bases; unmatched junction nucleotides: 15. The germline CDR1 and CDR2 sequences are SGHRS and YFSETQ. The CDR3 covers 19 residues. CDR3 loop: CASSLIASGGLYSSYEQYF. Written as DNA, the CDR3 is TGCGCCAGCAGCTTGATCGCGAGCGGGGGCCTATACAGCTCCTACGAGCAGTACTTC.

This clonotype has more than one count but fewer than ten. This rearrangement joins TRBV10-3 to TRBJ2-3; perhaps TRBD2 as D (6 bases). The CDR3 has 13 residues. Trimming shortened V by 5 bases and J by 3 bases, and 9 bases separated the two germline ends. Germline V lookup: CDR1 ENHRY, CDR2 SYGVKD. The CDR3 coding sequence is TGTGCCATCAGTCCGGGGACTACAGATACGCAGTATTTT. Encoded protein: CAISPGTTDTQYF.

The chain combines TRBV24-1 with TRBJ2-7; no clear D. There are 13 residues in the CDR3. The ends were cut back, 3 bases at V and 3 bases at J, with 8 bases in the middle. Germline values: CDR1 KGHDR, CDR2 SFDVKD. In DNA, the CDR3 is TGTGCCACCAGTGATACTCCCTTCTACGAGCAGTACTTC. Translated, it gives CATSDTPFYEQYF.

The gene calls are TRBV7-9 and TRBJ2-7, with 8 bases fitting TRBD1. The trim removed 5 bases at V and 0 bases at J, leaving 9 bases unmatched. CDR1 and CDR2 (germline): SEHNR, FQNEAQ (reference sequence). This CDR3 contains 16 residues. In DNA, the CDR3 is TGTGCCAGCAGCAAACTCGGGACAGGTAACTCCTACGAGCAGTACTTC. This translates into CASSKLGTGNSYEQYF.

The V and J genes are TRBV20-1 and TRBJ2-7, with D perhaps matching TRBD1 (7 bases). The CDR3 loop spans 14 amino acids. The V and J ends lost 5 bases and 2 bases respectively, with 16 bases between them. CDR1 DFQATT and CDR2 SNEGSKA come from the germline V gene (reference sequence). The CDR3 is CSAPPGGIAYEQYF. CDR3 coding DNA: TGCAGTGCTCCCCCAGGGGGGATCGCCTACGAGCAGTACTTC.

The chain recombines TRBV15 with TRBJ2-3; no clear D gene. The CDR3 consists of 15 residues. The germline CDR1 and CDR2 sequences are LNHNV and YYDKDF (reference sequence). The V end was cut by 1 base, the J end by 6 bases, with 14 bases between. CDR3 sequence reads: CATSRVVTGSDTQYF. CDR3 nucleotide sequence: TGTGCCACCAGCAGAGTAGTTACCGGATCGGATACGCAGTATTTT.

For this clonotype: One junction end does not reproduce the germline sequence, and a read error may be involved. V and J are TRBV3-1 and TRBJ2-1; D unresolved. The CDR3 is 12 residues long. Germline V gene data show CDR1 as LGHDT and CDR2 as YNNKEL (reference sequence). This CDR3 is CASSQDWQRLVF. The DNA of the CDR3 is TGTGCCAGCAGCCAAGATTGGCAACGGTTGGTCTTC.

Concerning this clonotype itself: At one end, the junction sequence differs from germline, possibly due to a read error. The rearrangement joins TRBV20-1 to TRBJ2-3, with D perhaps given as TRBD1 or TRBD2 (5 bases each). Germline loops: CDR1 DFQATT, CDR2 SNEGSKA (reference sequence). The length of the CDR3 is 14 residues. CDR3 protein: CSARDQVMGDRTFF. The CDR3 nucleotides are TGCAGTGCTAGAGATCAGGTTATGGGGGACCGGACGTTTTTT.

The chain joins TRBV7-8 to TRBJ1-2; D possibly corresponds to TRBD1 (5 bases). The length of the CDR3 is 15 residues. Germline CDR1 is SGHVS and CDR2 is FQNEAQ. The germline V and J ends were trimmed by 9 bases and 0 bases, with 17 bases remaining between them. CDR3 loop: CASSPDSYSNYGYTF. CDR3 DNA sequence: TGTGCCAGTAGCCCCGACAGTTATTCTAACTATGGCTACACCTTC.

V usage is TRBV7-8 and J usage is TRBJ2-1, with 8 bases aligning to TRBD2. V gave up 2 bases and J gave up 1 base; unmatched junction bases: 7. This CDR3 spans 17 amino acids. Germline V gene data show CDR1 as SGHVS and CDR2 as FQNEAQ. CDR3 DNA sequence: TGTGCCAGCAGCTTATTCCATAGCGGGGCGTCCTACAATGAGCAGTTCTTC. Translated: CASSLFHSGASYNEQFF.

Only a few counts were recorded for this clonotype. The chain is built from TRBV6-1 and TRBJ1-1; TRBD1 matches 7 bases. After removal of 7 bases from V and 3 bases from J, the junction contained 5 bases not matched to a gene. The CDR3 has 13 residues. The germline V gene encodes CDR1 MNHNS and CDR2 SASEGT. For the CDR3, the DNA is TGTGCCAGCACCAGGGGGTTGGACACTGAAGCTTTCTTT. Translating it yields CASTRGLDTEAFF.

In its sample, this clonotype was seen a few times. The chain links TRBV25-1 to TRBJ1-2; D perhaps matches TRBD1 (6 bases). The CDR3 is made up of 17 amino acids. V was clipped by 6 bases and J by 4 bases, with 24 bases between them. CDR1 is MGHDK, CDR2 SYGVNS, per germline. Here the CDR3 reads CASSSPGARGPVYGYTF. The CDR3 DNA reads TGTGCCAGCAGCTCCCCTGGGGCCCGGGGGCCCGTCTATGGCTACACCTTC.